This T cell receptor (beta chain) was captured by sequencing in a study of T cell responses to AZD1222 COVID-19 vaccine (dated by TCRdb to about 2021). Study-wide context: Because spike-specific TCR depth and breadth did not differ between the two schedules, AZD1222 recipients who got a second dose at roughly 4 weeks were pooled with those who got a second dose at roughly 12 weeks. A total of 233 trial participants underwent TCR sequencing, of whom some 200 had received two doses of AZD1222 and some 25 had received two doses of the MenACWY control vaccine. Trial participants were enrolled by age into 18-55, 56-69 and 70-plus year subgroups, with roughly 160, 29 and 62 TCR-sequenced participants respectively. Points the paper makes about the study in general: Spike-specific TCR breadth and depth rose significantly after two AZD1222 doses compared with day 0 and with MenACWY recipients. The 56-69-year group was small, and its depth increase did not reach significance, likely because of low power. Most participants were white British and females outnumbered males, and the authors suggested that clonal diversity may have been underestimated. Reportedly, almost half of the unique spike-specific TCRs recognized epitopes lying outside the regions that are mutated in the B.1.351 and B.1.1.7 variants. Because no day 14 peak-response samples were available, repertoires were characterized only after the peak T cell response. Conclusions about previously exposed vaccinees are limited, since just 5 or 6 AZD1222 recipients were seropositive for SARS-CoV-2 at baseline. The whole spike protein was spanned by vaccine-associated CD4 TCRs, and dominant responses were seen in regions 160-218 and 743-854.

Comments on this clone: Its cognate antigen has yet to be identified. One base away there is no much larger clone; base qualities are not given.

The CDR3 regions of human TCRbeta chains were analyzed by immunosequencing. The source study handled its data this way. Repertoire TCRs were matched against a reference library of SARS-CoV-2-specific TCRs generated with the MIRA antigen-specificity platform. Breadth was defined as the fraction of unique TCRs that were SARS-CoV-2-associated. Depth was defined as the fraction of total T cells that were SARS-CoV-2-associated. Each spike-specific TCR was assigned to its reactive spike region and to a CD4 or CD8 class using the MIRA data. Log10-transformed breadth and depth values were compared by one-way ANOVA with Sidak's multiple comparisons tests. The table comes from immuneACCESS by way of TCRdb, which keeps in-frame sequences with V and J called. Part of the clones is missing from these tables; in studies checked, under half for an unresolved V gene and the rest for unknown reasons. Clonal size and the V and J genes are those of that table, whereas D and trimming came from the DNA. A total of about 120,000 clones appear in this sample, roughly nine tenths of them only once. The top ten clones comprise 5% to 6% of the sample.

Spanning cysteine to phenylalanine, the CDR3 consists of 11 amino acids. Only the CDR3 portion is preserved as DNA: 33 bases, with reading frame beginning at the first base. As encoded in the germline V gene (reference sequence), CDR1 is LNHDA while CDR2 is SQIVND. V is cut by 7 bases and J by 4 bases, and the space between the germline ends is 7 bases. Read against the paper, the sample's time point label means: baseline before first vaccination. Vaccinee samples were obtained from the UK trials COV001 and COV002, which included a single-blind randomized controlled phase 2/3 trial of AZD1222 (ChAdOx1 nCoV-19) in healthy adults. For TCRbeta chain sequencing, PBMC samples were collected from trial participants at day 0 and at day 28 after the second dose.

This clonotype was obtained from an adult in good health. The sample consisted of peripheral blood, taken on day 0 of AZD1222 vaccination. The chain joins TRBV19 to TRBJ1-2; no D gene call is confident. The CDR3 in this case is CASKASYGYTF. In nucleotides, the sequence is TGTGCCAGTAAGGCCTCCTATGGCTACACCTTC.